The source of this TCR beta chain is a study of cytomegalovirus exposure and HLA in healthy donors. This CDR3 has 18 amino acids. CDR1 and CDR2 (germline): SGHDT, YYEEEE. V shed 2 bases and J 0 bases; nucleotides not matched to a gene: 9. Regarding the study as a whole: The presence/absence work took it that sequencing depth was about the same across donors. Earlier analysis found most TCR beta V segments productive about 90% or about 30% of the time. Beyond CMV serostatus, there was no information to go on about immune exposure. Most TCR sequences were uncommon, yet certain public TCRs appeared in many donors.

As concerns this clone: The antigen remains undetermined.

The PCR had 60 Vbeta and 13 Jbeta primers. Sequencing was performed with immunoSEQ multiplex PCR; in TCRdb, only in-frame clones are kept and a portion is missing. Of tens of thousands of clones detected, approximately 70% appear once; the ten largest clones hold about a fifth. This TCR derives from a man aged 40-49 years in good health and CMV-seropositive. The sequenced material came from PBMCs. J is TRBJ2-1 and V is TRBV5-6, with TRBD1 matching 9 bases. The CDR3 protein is CASSFGTGFYYSYNEQFF. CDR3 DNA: TGTGCCAGCAGCTTTGGGACAGGGTTTTACTACTCCTACAATGAGCAGTTCTTC.